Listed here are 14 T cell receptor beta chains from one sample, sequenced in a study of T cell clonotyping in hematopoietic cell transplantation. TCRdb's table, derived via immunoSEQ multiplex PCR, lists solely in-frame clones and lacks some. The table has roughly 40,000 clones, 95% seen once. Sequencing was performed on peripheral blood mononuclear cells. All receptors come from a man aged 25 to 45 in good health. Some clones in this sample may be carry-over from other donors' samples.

CDR3 sequence reads: CASSIVAAGDNEQFF. The CDR3 coding sequence is TGTGCCAGTAGTATAGTCGCAGCAGGGGATAATGAGCAGTTCTTC. This sequence joins TRBV19 and TRBJ2-1, with D possibly TRBD1 on 6 matching bases. CDR1 LNHDA and CDR2 SQIVND come from the germline V gene (reference sequence). Between the trimmed V and J ends, which lost 1 base and 7 bases, there was a span of 14 bases. The CDR3 runs to 15 residues.

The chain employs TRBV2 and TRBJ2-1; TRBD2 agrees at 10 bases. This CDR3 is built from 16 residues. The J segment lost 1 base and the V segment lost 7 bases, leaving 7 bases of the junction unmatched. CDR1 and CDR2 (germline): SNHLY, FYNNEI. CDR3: CASIWVAGGSYNEQFF. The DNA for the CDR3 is TGTGCCAGCATATGGGTAGCGGGGGGTTCCTACAATGAGCAGTTCTTC.

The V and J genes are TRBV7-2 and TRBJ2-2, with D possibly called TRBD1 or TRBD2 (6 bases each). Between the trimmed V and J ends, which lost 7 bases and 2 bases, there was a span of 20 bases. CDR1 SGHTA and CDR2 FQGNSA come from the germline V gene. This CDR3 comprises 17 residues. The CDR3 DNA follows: TGTGCCAGCACCCCTAAATTTCACGGGGGCAACACCGGGGAGCTGTTTTTT. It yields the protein CASTPKFHGGNTGELFF.

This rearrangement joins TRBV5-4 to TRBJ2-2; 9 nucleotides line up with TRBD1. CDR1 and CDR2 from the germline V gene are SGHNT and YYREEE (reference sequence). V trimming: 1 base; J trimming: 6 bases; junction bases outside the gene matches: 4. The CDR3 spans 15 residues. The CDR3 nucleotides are TGTGCCAGCAGCTTGAGGACAGGGGAGGCCGGGGAGCTGTTTTTT. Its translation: CASSLRTGEAGELFF.

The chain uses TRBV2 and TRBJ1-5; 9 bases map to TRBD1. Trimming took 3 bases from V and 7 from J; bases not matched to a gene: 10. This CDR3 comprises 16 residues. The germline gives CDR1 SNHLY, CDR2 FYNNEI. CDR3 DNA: TGTGCCAGCAGTGAGGGTCAACAGGGGGCGGGACAGCCCCAGCATTTT. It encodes CASSEGQQGAGQPQHF.

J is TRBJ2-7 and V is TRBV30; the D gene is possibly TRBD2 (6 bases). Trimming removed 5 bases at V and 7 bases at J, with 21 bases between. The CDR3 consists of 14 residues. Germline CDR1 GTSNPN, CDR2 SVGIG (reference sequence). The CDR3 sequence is CAWEPGLTFREQYF. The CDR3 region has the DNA TGTGCCTGGGAACCGGGACTCACATTTCGGGAGCAGTACTTC.

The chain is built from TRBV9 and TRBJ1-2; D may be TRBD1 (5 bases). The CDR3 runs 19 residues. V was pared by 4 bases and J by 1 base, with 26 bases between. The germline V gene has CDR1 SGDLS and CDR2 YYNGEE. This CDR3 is CASSHTTGGQSPVNYGYTF. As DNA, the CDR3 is TGTGCCAGCAGCCACACTACGGGGGGTCAAAGTCCCGTTAACTATGGCTACACCTTC.

The CDR3 loop is CSVDYGANYGYTF. As DNA, the CDR3 is TGCAGCGTTGACTACGGCGCGAACTATGGCTACACCTTC. The chain has TRBV29-1 and TRBJ1-2; no definite D call. Germline V gives CDR1 SQVTM, CDR2 ANQGSEA. The CDR3 length is 13 residues. Deletions cut 3 bases from V and 2 bases from J, with 10 bases between.

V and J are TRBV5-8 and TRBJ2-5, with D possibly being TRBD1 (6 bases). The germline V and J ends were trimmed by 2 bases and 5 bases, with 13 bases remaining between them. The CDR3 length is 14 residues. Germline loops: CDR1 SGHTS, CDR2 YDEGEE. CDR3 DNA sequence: TGTGCCAGCAGCTTATTTCAGGGGTATGAGACCCAGTACTTC. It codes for CASSLFQGYETQYF.

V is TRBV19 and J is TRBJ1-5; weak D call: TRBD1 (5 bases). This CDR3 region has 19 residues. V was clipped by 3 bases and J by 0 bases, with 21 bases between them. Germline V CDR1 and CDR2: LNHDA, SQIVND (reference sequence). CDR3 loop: CASSIGEEQGPYSNQPQHF. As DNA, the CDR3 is TGTGCCAGTAGTATCGGGGAAGAGCAGGGTCCTTATAGCAATCAGCCCCAGCATTTT.

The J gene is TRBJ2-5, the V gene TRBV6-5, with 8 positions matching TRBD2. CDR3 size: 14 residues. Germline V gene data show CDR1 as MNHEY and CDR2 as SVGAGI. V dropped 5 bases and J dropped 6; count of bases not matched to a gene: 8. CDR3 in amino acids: CASSKTSALKTQYF. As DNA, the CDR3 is TGTGCCAGCAGTAAGACTAGCGCCTTGAAGACCCAGTACTTC.

The CDR3 here is CASSPGQGIYGEQFF. The CDR3 DNA is TGCGCCAGCAGCCCCGGACAGGGTATTTACGGTGAGCAGTTCTTC. The chain recombines TRBV5-1 with TRBJ2-1, with 8 positions matching TRBD1. Looked up from germline, CDR1 is SGHRS and CDR2 is YFSETQ. The ends lost 4 bases at V and 9 bases at J; junction bases unmatched: 12. The CDR3 sequence is 15 residues long.

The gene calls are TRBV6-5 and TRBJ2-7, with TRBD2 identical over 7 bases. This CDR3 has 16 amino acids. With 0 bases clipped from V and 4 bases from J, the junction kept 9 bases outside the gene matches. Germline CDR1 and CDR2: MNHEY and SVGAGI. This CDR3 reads CASSYSGGEKGYEQYF. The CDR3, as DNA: TGTGCCAGCAGTTACTCGGGGGGGGAAAAAGGTTACGAGCAGTACTTC.

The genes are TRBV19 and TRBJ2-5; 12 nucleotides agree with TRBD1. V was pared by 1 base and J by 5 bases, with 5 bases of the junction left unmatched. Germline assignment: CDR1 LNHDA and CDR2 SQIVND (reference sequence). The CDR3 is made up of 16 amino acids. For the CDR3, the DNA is TGTGCCAGTAGTATAGGGGGACAGGGGGCGCGGGAGACCCAGTACTTC. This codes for CASSIGGQGARETQYF.